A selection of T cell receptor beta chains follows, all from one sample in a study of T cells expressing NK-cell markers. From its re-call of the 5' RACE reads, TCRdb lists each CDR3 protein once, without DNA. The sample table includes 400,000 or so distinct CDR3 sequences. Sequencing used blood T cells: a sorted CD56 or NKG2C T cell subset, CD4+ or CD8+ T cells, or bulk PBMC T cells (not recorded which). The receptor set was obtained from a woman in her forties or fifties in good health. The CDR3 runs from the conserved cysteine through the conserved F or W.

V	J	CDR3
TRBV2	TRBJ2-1	CASSQTSGSTEQFF
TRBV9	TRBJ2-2	CASSVVGQGTGELFF
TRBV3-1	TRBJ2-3	CASSLRQTSNTDTQYF
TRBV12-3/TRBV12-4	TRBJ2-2	CASSFLQGEAGELFF
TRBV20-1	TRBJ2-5	CSARFTETQYF
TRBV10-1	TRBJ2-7	CASSESAVMSYEQYF
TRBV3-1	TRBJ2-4	CASSLRTSGIGDKNIQYF
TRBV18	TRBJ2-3	CASSPLGRRTDTQYF
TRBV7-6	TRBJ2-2	CASSPRQGWELFF
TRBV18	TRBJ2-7	CASSPRDGEYEQYF
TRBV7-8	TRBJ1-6	CASSFTVRGGNSPLHF
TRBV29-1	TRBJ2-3	CSVELSGYTDTQYF
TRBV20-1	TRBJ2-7	CSARAGLAGLSGDEQYF
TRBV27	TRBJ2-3	CASSFQPGGRTDTQYF
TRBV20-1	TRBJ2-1	CSAERLAGGNEQFF
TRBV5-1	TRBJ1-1	CASSLAEGLNTEAFF
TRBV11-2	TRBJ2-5	CASSETGSFGETQYF
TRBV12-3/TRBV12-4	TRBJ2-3	CASSFRTSGTTDTQYF
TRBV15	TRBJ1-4	CATSRTVTGGSTNEKLFF
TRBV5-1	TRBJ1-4	CASSLQGGEEKLFF
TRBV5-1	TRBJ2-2	CASSLDMAGELFF
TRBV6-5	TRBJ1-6	CASSEGGGGHSPLHF
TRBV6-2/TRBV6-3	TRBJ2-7	CASSYSTQGGYEQYF
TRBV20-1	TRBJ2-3	CSARLATDTQYF
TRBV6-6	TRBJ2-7	CASRGGQGGVREQYF
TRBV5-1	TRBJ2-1	CASSLEPGTRDWEFF
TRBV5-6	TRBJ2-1	CASSRPGWEQFF
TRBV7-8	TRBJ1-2	CASSLVAGLDGYTF
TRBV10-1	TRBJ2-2	CASSERDSWADTGELFF
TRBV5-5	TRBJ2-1	CASSVRGLTGNEQFF
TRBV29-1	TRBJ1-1	CSVDRQGEAFF
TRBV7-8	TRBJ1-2	CASSLDSINYGYTF
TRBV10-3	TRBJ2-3	CAIQDLGGSTDTQYF
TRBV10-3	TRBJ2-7	CAISEDGAYEQYF
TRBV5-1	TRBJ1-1	CASSLGFRYTEAFF
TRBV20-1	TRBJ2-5	CSARVETGGDQETQYF
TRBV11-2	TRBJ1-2	CASSLASPLGGYTF
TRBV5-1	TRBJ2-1	CASRPGLAGGRGEQFF
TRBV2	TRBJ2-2	CASSDPSVRELFF
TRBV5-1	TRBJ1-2	CASSLARIGGYTF
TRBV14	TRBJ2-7	CASSRGVNEQYF
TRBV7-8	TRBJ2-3	CASSLSSGVGTDTQYF
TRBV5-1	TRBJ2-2	CASTGTSGNTGELFF
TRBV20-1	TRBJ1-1	CSAGGGAVNTEAFF
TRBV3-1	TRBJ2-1	CASSQDSNEQFF
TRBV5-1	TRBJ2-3	CASSVGGQITDTQYF
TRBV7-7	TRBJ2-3	CASSSGDRGATDTQYF
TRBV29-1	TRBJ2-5	CSVDDLNGQETQYF
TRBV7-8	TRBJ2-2	CASSLSKREGDTGELFF
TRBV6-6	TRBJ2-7	CASSYTPILTGGQYF
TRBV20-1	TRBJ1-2	CSARSRYGYTF